The 4 T cell receptor beta chains below were found in one sample sequenced in a study of cytomegalovirus exposure and HLA in healthy donors. The PCR ran on 60 Vbeta and 13 Jbeta primers. Here immunoSEQ multiplex PCR was the method, and the copy in TCRdb shows in-frame clones only, minus some. Among about 120,000 clones listed, 77% were seen once. Sequenced: PBMCs. The receptor source for this set is a man aged 40-49 years in good health and CMV-seropositive.

The chain employs TRBV28 and TRBJ2-7, with a weak D call TRBD1 (6 bases). Germline V gene data show CDR1 as MDHEN and CDR2 as SYDVKM. The CDR3 runs to 15 residues. Trimming removed 7 bases at V and 2 bases at J, with 18 bases between. The CDR3 is CASTRGTGFTYEQYF. The CDR3 bases are TGTGCCAGCACCAGAGGAACAGGGTTCACCTACGAGCAGTACTTC.

V usage is TRBV18 and J usage is TRBJ1-1; a weak D match, TRBD1 (5 bases). V lost 4 bases to trimming and J lost 1 base, with 13 bases between them. Germline V gene sequence: CDR1 KGHSH, CDR2 LQKENI. The CDR3 extends over 15 amino acids. The CDR3 sequence: CASSLGEGRNTEAFF. The CDR3 coding sequence is TGTGCCAGCTCACTAGGGGAGGGGAGGAACACTGAAGCTTTCTTT.

Concerning this clone itself: A read error may account for a junction end that differs from germline. V is TRBV6-5 and J is TRBJ2-6; D is perhaps TRBD1 (5 bases). The CDR3 totals 15 residues. Germline CDR1 and CDR2: MNHEY and SVGAGI. The CDR3 DNA is TGTGCCAGCAGTTCCCCGGGTTCTGGGGCCAACGGCCTGACTTTC. This codes for CASSSPGSGANGLTF.

The chain carries TRBV28 and TRBJ1-2; 11 positions match TRBD1. Germline CDR1 reads MDHEN; CDR2 reads SYDVKM. Trimming cost V 6 bases and J 4 bases; bases outside gene matches: 13. This CDR3 is 17 amino acids long. The CDR3 nucleotides read TGTGCCAGCAGCGCAGGGGACAGGGGGACCGGGCGCTATGGCTACACCTTC. Its translation is CASSAGDRGTGRYGYTF.